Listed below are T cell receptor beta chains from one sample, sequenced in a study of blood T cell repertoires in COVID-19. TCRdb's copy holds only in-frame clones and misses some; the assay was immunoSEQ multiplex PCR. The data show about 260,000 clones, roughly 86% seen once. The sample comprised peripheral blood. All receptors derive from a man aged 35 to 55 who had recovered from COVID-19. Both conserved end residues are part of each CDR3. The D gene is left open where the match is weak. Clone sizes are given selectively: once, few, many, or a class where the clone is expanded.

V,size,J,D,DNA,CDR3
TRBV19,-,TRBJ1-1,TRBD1,TGTGCCAGTAGCCCACTTACAGGGGGCGTCGCTGAAGCTTTCTTT,CASSPLTGGVAEAFF
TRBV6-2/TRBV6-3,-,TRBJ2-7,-,TGTGCCAGCAGCGATCCAAGCGTCGAGCAGTACTTC,CASSDPSVEQYF
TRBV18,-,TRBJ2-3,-,TGTGCCAGCTCACCCCGCGGAGGCACAGATACGCAGTATTTT,CASSPRGGTDTQYF
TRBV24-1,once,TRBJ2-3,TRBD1,TGTGCCACCAGTGACAGAACCGGGACAGGCACAGATACGCAGTATTTT,CATSDRTGTGTDTQYF
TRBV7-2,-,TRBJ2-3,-,TGTGCCAGCAGCACAGGGACTATCCTGGGCACAGATACGCAGTATTTT,CASSTGTILGTDTQYF
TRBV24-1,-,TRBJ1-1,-,TGTGCCACCAGTGATTTATTACGACAGAAGTTCGAAGCTTTCTTT,CATSDLLRQKFEAFF
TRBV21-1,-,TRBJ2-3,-,TGTGCCAGACGGGGACTAGCGGGAGTCACAGATACGCAGTATTTT,CARRGLAGVTDTQYF
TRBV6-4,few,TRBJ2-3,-,TGTGCCAGCAGTGACTCGGCTAGCGAGGGAGATACGCAGTATTTT,CASSDSASEGDTQYF
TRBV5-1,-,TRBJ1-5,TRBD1,TGCGCCAGCAGCTTCGGACAGGGCAATCAGCCCCAGCATTTT,CASSFGQGNQPQHF
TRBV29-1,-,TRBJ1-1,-,TGCAGCGTTGAGGAGGGGCATGAAGCTTTCTTT,CSVEEGHEAFF
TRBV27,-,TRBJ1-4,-,TGTGCCAGACCCAAACAGGCAGATGAAAAACTGTTTTTT,CARPKQADEKLFF
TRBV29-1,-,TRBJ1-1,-,TGCAGCGCATTAAGGGGATGGAACACTGAAGCTTTCTTT,CSALRGWNTEAFF
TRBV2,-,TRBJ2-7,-,TGTGCCAGCAGGGTGGACAGCCCCCCCGGGAACGAGCAGTACTTC,CASRVDSPPGNEQYF
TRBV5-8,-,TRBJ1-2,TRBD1,TGTGCCAGCAGCTCAACGACAAGCGGGACAGGGGATTTCTATGGCTACACCTTC,CASSSTTSGTGDFYGYTF
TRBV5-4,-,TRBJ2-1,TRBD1,TGTGCCAGCAGCTTGGGGGACAGGGGCCCCAATGAGCAGTTCTTC,CASSLGDRGPNEQFF
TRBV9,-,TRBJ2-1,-,TGTGCCAGCAGCGCCGGGGTCTCGAGCCTTAACAATGAGCAGTTCTTC,CASSAGVSSLNNEQFF
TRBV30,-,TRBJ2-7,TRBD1,TGTGCCTGGAGGGGACCCTTGCGGACAGGGTTTTACGAGCAGTACTTC,CAWRGPLRTGFYEQYF
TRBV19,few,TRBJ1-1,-,TGTGCCAGTAGTCTTTGGGGGGGCACTGAAGCTTTCTTT,CASSLWGGTEAFF
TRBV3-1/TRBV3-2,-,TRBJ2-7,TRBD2,TGTGCCAGCAGCCAAGAGGGACTAGCGGACTCCTACGAGCAGTACTTC,CASSQEGLADSYEQYF
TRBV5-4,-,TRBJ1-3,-,TGTGCCAGCAGCTTGAACAGGGGAAACACCATATATTTT,CASSLNRGNTIYF
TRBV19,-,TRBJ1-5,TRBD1,TGTGCCAGTAGGGGACAGGGGCTTCAGCCCCAGCATTTT,CASRGQGLQPQHF
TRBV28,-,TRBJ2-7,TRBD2,TGTGCCAGCAGCGTGATAGCGGGAATCTCCTACGAGCAGTACTTC,CASSVIAGISYEQYF
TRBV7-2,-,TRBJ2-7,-,TGTGCCAGCACCGAGGGCAGCGAGCAGTACTTC,CASTEGSEQYF
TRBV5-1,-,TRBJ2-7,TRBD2,TGCGCCAGCAGCTTGAAGGGACTAGCGGGAGCTAATGAGCAGTACTTC,CASSLKGLAGANEQYF
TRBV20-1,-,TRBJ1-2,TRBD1,TGCAGTGCTAGTACGACAGGGGGAGGCTATGGCTACACCTTC,CSASTTGGGYGYTF
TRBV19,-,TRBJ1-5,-,TGTGCCAGTAGTGTCTCCCCAGGTCCCAATCAGCCCCAGCATTTT,CASSVSPGPNQPQHF
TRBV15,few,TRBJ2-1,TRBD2,TGTGCCACCAGCAGATCTCGACTAGCGGGAGGAAGTAATGAGCAGTTCTTC,CATSRSRLAGGSNEQFF
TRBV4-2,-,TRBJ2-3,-,TGTGCCAGCAGCCAAGTTGGGCAGGTCACAGATACGCAGTATTTT,CASSQVGQVTDTQYF
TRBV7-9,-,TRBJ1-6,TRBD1,TGTGCCAGCAGGTCCGGGACAGATAATTCACCCCTCCACTTT,CASRSGTDNSPLHF